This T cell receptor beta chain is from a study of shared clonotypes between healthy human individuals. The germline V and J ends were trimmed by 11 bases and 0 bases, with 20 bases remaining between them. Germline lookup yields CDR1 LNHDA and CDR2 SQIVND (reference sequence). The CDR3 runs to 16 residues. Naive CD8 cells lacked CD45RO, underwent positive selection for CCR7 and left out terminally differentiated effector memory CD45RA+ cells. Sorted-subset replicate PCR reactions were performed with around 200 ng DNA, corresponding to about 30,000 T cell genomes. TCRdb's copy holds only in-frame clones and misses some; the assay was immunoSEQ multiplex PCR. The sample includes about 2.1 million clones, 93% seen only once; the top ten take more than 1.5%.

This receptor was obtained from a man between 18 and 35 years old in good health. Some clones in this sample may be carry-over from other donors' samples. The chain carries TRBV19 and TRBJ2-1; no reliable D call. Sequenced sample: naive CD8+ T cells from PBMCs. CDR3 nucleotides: TGTGCCTCATCGTTCGTCGGACCCAGCTCCTACAATGAGCAGTTCTTC. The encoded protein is CASSFVGPSSYNEQFF.